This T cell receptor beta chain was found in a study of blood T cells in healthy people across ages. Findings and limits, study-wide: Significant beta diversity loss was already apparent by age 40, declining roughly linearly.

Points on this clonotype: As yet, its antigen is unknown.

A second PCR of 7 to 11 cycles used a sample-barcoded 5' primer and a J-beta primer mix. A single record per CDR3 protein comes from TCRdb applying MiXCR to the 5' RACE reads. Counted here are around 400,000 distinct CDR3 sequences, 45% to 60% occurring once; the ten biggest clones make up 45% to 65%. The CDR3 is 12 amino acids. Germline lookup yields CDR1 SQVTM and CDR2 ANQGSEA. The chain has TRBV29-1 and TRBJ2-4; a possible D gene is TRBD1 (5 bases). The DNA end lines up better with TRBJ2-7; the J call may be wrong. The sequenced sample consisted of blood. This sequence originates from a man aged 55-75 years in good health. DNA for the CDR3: TGCAGCGTTGCCGACAGACTTTACGAGCAGTACTTC. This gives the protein CSVADRLYEQYF.